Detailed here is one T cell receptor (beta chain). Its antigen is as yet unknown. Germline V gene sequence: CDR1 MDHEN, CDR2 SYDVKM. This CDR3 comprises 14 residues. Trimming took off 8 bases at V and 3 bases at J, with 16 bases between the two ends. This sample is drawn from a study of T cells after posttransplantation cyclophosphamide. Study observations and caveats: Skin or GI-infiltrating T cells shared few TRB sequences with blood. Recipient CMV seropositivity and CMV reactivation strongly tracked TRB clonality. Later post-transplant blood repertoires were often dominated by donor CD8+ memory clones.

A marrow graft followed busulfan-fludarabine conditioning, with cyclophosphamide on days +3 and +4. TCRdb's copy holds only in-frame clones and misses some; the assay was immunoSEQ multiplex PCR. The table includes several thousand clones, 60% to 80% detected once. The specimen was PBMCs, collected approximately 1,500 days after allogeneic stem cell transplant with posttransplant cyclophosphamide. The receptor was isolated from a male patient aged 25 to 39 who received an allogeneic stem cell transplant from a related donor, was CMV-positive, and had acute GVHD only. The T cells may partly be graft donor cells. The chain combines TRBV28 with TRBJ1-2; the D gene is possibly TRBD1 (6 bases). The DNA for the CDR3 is TGTGCCAGCTCTCTCATTAGGACAGACTATGGCTACACCTTC. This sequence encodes CASSLIRTDYGYTF.